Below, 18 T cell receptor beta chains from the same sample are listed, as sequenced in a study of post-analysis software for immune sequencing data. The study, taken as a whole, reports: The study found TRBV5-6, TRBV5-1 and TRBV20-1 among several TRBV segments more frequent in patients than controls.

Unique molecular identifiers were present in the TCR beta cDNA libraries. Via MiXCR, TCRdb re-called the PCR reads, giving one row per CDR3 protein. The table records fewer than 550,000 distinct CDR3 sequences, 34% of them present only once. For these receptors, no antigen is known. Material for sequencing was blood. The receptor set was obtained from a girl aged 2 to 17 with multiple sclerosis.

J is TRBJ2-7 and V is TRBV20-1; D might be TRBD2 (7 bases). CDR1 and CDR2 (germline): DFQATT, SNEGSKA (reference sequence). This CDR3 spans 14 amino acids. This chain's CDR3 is CRSTRGAPTYEQYF. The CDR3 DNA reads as TGCAGAAGTACCCGGGGGGCCCCAACCTACGAGCAGTACTTC.

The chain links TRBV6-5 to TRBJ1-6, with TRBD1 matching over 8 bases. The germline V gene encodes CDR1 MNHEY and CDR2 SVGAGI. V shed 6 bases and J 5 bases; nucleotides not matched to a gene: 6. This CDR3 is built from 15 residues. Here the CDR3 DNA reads TGTGCCAGCAGAAGGACAGGGTACGATAATTCACCCCTCCACTTT. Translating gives CASRRTGYDNSPLHF.

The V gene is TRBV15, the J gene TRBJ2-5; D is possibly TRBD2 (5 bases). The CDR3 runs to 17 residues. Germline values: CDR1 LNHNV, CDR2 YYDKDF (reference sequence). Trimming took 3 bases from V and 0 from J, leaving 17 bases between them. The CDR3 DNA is TGTGCCACCAGCAGCAACTCTCGAGGGTTTTACCAAGAGACCCAGTACTTC. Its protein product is CATSSNSRGFYQETQYF.

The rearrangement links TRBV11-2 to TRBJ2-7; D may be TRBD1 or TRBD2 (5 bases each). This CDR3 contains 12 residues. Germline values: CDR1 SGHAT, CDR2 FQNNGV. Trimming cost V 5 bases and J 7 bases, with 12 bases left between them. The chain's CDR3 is CASSLLGVEQYF. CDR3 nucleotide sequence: TGTGCCAGCAGCCTCCTGGGGGTTGAGCAGTACTTC.

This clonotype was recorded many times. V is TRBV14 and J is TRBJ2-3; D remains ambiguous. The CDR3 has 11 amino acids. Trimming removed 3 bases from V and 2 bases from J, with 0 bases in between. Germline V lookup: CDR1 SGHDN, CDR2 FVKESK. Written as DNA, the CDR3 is TGTGCCAGCAGCCACACAGATACGCAGTATTTT. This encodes CASSHTDTQYF.

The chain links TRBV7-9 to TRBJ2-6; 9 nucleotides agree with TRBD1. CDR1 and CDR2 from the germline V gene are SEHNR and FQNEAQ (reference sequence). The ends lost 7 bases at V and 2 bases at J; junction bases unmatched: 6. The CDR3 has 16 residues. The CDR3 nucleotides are TGTGCCAGCATTATGACAGGGGGTGCTGGGGCCAACGTCCTGACTTTC. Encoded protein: CASIMTGGAGANVLTF.

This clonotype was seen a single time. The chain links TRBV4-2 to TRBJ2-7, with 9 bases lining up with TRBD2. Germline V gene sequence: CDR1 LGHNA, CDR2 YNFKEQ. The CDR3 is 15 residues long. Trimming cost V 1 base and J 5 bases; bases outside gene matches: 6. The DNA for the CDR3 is TGTGCCAGCAGCCAAGTAGCGGGAGTATTGAACGAGCAGTACTTC. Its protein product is CASSQVAGVLNEQYF.

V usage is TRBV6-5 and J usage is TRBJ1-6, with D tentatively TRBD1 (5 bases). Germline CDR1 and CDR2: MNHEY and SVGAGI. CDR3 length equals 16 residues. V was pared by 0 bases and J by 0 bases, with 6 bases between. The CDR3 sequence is CASSYSGDSYNSPLHF. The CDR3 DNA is TGTGCCAGCAGTTACTCGGGGGACTCCTATAATTCACCCCTCCACTTT.

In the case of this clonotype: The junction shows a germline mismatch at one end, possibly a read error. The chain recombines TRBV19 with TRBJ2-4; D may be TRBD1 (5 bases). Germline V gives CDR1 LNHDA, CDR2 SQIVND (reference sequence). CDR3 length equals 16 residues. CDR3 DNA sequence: TGTGCCAGTAGTATAGTGACAGTATTAGCCAAAAACATTCAGCACTTC. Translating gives CASSIVTVLAKNIQHF.

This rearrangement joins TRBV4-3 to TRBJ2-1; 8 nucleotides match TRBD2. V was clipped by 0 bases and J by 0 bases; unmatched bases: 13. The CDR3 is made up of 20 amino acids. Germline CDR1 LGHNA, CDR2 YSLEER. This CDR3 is CASSQEARAGAGRSYNEQFF. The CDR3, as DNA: TGCGCCAGCAGCCAAGAGGCCAGAGCGGGGGCGGGGCGCTCCTACAATGAGCAGTTCTTC.

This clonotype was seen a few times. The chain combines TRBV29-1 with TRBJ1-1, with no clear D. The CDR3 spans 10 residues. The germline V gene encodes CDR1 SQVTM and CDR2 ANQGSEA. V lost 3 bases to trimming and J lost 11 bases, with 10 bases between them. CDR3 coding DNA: TGCAGCGTTGAGAGCTTCGGTGCTTTCTTT. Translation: CSVESFGAFF.

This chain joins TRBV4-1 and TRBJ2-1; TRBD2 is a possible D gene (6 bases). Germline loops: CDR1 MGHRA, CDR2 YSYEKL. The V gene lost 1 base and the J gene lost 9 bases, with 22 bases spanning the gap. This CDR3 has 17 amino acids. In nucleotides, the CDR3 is TGCGCCAGCAGCCAAGTGCCCGGTGCGGGGCCCCAGGCTGAGCAGTTCTTC. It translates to CASSQVPGAGPQAEQFF.

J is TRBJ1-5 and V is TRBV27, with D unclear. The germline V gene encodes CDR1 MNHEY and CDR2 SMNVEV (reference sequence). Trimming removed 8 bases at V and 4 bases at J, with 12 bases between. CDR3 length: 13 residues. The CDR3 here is CASQTRTNQPQHF. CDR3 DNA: TGTGCCAGCCAGACCCGGACTAATCAGCCCCAGCATTTT.

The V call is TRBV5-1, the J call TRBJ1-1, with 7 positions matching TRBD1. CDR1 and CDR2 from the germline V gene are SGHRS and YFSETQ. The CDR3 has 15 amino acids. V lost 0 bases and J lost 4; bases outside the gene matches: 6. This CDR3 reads CASSLAHRGGTEAFF. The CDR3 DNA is TGCGCCAGCAGCTTGGCCCACAGGGGTGGCACTGAAGCTTTCTTT.

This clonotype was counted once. Written as DNA, the CDR3 is TGTGCCAGCAGCTTAAGAGGGGTGAACAGCCCCTGGAGGAAACTGTTTTTT. This sequence encodes CASSLRGVNSPWRKLFF. The J gene is TRBJ1-4, the V gene TRBV7-6; maybe TRBD1 (5 bases). Deletions cut 2 bases from V and 11 bases from J, with 24 bases between. Germline values: CDR1 SGHVS, CDR2 FNYEAQ. The CDR3 is 17 amino acids.

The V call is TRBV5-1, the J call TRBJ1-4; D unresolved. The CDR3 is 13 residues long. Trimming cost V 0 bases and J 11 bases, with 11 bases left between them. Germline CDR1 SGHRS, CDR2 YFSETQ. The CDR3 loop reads CASSLASRSKLFF. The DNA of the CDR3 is TGCGCCAGCAGCTTGGCCTCAAGAAGCAAACTGTTTTTT.

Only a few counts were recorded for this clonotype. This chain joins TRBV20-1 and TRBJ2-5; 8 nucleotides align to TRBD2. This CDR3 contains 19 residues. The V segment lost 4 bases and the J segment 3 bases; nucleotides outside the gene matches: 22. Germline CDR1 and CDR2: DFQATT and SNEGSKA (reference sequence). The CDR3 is CSATKPSSAGDFLEETQYF. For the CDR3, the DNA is TGCAGTGCTACGAAGCCTTCCTCAGCGGGGGATTTTCTGGAAGAGACCCAGTACTTC.

CDR3 DNA sequence: TGTGCCAGCAGCCAAGATTGGGGACAGGGGGCCTACGAGCAGTACTTC. This sequence encodes CASSQDWGQGAYEQYF. The V and J genes are TRBV3-1 and TRBJ2-7, with TRBD1 matching over 11 bases. Germline-derived CDR1 and CDR2 are LGHDT and YNNKEL (reference sequence). The CDR3 length is 16 residues. After removal of 0 bases from V and 2 bases from J, the junction contained 3 bases not matched to a gene.